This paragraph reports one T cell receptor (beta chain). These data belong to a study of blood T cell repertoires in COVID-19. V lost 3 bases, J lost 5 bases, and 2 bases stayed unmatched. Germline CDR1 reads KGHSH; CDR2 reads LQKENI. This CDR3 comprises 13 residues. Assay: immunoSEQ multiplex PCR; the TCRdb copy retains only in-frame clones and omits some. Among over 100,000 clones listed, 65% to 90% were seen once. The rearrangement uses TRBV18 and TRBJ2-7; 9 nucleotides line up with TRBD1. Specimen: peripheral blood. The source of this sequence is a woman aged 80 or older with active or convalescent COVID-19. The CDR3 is CASSPGQGHEQYF. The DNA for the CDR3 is TGTGCCAGCTCACCGGGACAGGGACACGAGCAGTACTTC.